The present T cell receptor (beta chain) was sequenced within a study of response to subunit inactivated influenza vaccine. Study-wide results and limits: It was suggested by the authors that few new T cells are recruited by each seasonal influenza vaccination.

A single record per CDR3 protein comes from TCRdb applying MiXCR to the RT-PCR reads. In the table there are around 540,000 distinct CDR3 sequences, about 10% of which are singletons. This clonotype was seen at least ten times. Its antigen is not identified. The sample was PBMCs from blood, taken on the day of vaccination. The TCR originated in a man in his fifties or sixties who received an inactivated influenza vaccine.

Here the CDR3 DNA reads TGCGCCAGCAGCCTCAAACGGGATTCACCCCTCCACTTT. Protein product: CASSLKRDSPLHF. This rearrangement joins TRBV4-1 to TRBJ1-6; D is ambiguous. V gave up 4 bases and J gave up 8 bases, with 9 bases separating them. Germline V gives CDR1 MGHRA, CDR2 YSYEKL. The length of the CDR3 is 13 residues.